The present T cell receptor (beta chain) was sequenced within a study of monozygotic twins with inflammatory bowel disease. General study points: Telling apart the different T cell subtypes was not possible. IBD patients shared fewer clonotypes with others than healthy twins, especially with disease activity.

On this clonotype itself: Its antigen is not identified.

Reprocessing the 5' RACE reads, TCRdb reports a single entry for every CDR3 protein and omits DNA. Its table records around 410,000 distinct CDR3 sequences. This CDR3 contains 15 residues. The TCR was taken from a human donor with ulcerative colitis or Crohn's disease, or a healthy co-twin of an affected twin (not recorded which). Sequences were obtained from blood. The rearrangement links TRBV12-3 or TRBV12-4 to TRBJ2-1; the TRBD2 assignment by TCRdb is unverifiable without DNA. The CDR3 is CASTYSGGPGNEQFF.